These 28 T cell receptor beta chains were sequenced from one sample in a study of cytomegalovirus exposure and HLA in healthy donors. Sequenced by immunoSEQ multiplex PCR; TCRdb stores in-frame clones only, minus some. This table has roughly 70,000 clones, just under 85% appearing once. The material sequenced was PBMCs. The receptors were gathered from a young man in good health and CMV-seronegative.

Many counts were recorded for this clone. The V call is TRBV27, the J call TRBJ1-2, with TRBD1 identical over 7 bases. The CDR3 covers 12 residues. Germline V gene lookup returns CDR1 MNHEY and CDR2 SMNVEV (reference sequence). J lost 4 bases, V lost 6 bases, and 2 bases had no gene match. The CDR3 protein is CASRRQGYGYTF. The CDR3 region has the DNA TGTGCCAGCAGGCGACAGGGCTATGGCTACACCTTC.

The chain couples TRBV5-6 to TRBJ2-2; 12 bases fit TRBD2. V was clipped by 4 bases and J by 4 bases; unmatched bases: 11. The CDR3 consists of 18 residues. From germline, CDR1 is SGHDT and CDR2 YYEEEE. The CDR3 region is CASSLDMTSGSGTGELFF. In nucleotides, the CDR3 is TGTGCCAGCAGCCTCGATATGACTAGCGGGAGTGGCACCGGGGAGCTGTTTTTT.

The rearrangement uses TRBV27 and TRBJ2-7, with a possible D match to TRBD1 (6 bases). V was cut by 0 bases and J by 5 bases, with 14 bases left in between. The CDR3 has 15 residues. The germline CDR1 and CDR2 sequences are MNHEY and SMNVEV (reference sequence). The CDR3, as DNA: TGTGCCAGCAGTTTATCGGGTTACAGGGCGCACGAGCAGTACTTC. This sequence encodes CASSLSGYRAHEQYF.

This chain joins TRBV7-2 and TRBJ2-1; 12 bases agree with TRBD2. The CDR3 is 15 residues long. The J segment lost 5 bases and the V segment lost 4 bases, leaving 3 bases of the junction unmatched. The V gene's germline CDR1 is SGHTA and CDR2 FQGNSA. This CDR3 is CASSYRLAGDNEQFF. In DNA form, the CDR3 reads TGTGCCAGCAGCTATCGACTAGCGGGAGACAATGAGCAGTTCTTC.

V gene TRBV27 combines with J gene TRBJ2-3; D is perhaps TRBD2 (5 bases). Germline assignment: CDR1 MNHEY and CDR2 SMNVEV (reference sequence). Trimming pared 10 bases from V and 2 bases from J, leaving 22 bases between. This CDR3 is built from 16 residues. CDR3 in DNA: TGTGCCACCACAAAGTGGGGTGGGAGTCCCACAGATACGCAGTATTTT. This translates into CATTKWGGSPTDTQYF.

V and J are TRBV5-1 and TRBJ1-1; D perhaps matches TRBD1 (5 bases). Germline V CDR1 and CDR2: SGHRS, YFSETQ. The CDR3 sequence is 16 residues long. V was clipped by 4 bases and J by 2 bases, with 18 bases between them. CDR3 region: CASSLVGALINTEAFF. DNA for the CDR3: TGCGCCAGCAGCCTCGTAGGGGCCCTAATAAACACTGAAGCTTTCTTT.

The chain is built from TRBV28 and TRBJ1-1; D remains unclear. The CDR3 sequence is 13 residues long. Germline loops: CDR1 MDHEN, CDR2 SYDVKM. V lost 2 bases and J 3 bases, leaving 7 bases between the germline ends. The CDR3 region has the DNA TGTGCCAGCAGTTTAATGGCGGACACTGAAGCTTTCTTT. It encodes CASSLMADTEAFF.

The chain recombines TRBV10-3 with TRBJ2-1; 7 nucleotides line up with TRBD1. This CDR3 contains 15 residues. Germline assignment: CDR1 ENHRY and CDR2 SYGVKD. V shed 10 bases, J shed 5 bases, and the junction held 14 bases outside the gene matches. CDR3 bases: TGTGCCACCCGTCTGTTAGGACAGGCGAACAATGAGCAGTTCTTC. It specifies CATRLLGQANNEQFF.

V and J are TRBV5-1 and TRBJ2-2, with D tentatively TRBD1 (6 bases). This CDR3 is 17 amino acids long. Germline CDR1 reads SGHRS; CDR2 reads YFSETQ. The V gene lost 4 bases and the J gene lost 7 bases, with 23 bases spanning the gap. For the CDR3, the DNA is TGCGCCAGCAGCCTGGCGGTGTCTGCAGGGGCGGTCGGGGAGCTGTTTTTT. It encodes CASSLAVSAGAVGELFF.

The chain uses TRBV6-5 and TRBJ2-7; TRBD1 matches at 8 bases. Germline CDR1 is MNHEY and CDR2 is SVGAGI. The CDR3 length is 15 residues. V shed 0 bases and J 6 bases; nucleotides not matched to a gene: 7. CDR3 in DNA: TGTGCCAGCAGTTACTCGCCGACAGGGGTTGCCGAGCAGTACTTC. Translating it yields CASSYSPTGVAEQYF.

The chain carries TRBV7-3 and TRBJ2-1; 11 bases are a match to TRBD2. The CDR3 runs 14 residues. Germline CDR1 SGHTA, CDR2 FQGTGA. Losses at the gene ends were 6 bases for V and 7 bases for J; bases not matched to a gene: 5. The CDR3 here is CASRTSGRTNEQFF. For the CDR3, the DNA is TGTGCCAGCAGAACTAGCGGGAGAACTAATGAGCAGTTCTTC.

The chain links TRBV2 to TRBJ2-5; the match to TRBD2 covers 8 bases. The CDR3 contains 12 residues. V lost 8 bases, J lost 5 bases, and 4 bases stayed unmatched. Germline V gene sequence: CDR1 SNHLY, CDR2 FYNNEI. The CDR3 is CASGLARETQYF. The CDR3 DNA is TGTGCCAGCGGACTAGCTAGGGAGACCCAGTACTTC.

This clone appeared once. The gene calls are TRBV9 and TRBJ1-2; possibly TRBD1 for D (5 bases). This CDR3 has 14 amino acids. The V end was cut by 0 bases, the J end by 7 bases, with 13 bases between. Looked up from germline, CDR1 is SGDLS and CDR2 is YYNGEE. For the CDR3, the DNA is TGTGCCAGCAGCGTAGATGGGGGGTACGGTGGCTACACCTTC. This encodes CASSVDGGYGGYTF.

The genes are TRBV6-5 and TRBJ1-5, with TRBD1 as a possible D gene (6 bases). Per germline, CDR1 MNHEY and CDR2 SVGAGI. The CDR3 loop spans 15 amino acids. V dropped 5 bases and J dropped 1 base, with 12 bases sitting between them. CDR3 nucleotides: TGTGCCAGCAGTCCGGGACAATTGAGCAATCAGCCCCAGCATTTT. Translating it yields CASSPGQLSNQPQHF.

The chain carries TRBV28 and TRBJ1-5; D is possibly TRBD1 (5 bases). The V end was cut by 5 bases, the J end by 7 bases, with 12 bases between. The CDR3 contains 13 residues. Germline V gene data show CDR1 as MDHEN and CDR2 as SYDVKM. CDR3 loop: CASSQGLSQPQHF. The CDR3 DNA sequence: TGTGCCAGCAGTCAGGGTCTTTCGCAGCCCCAGCATTTT.

The chain combines TRBV19 with TRBJ2-3; 7 nucleotides match TRBD1. The CDR3 is 17 residues long. With V trimmed by 3 bases and J by 3 bases, 12 bases remained unmatched. From germline, CDR1 is LNHDA and CDR2 SQIVND (reference sequence). This CDR3 reads CASSMLGQPPETDTQYF. The CDR3 nucleotides read TGTGCCAGTAGTATGTTGGGACAGCCGCCAGAAACAGATACGCAGTATTTT.

The V and J genes are TRBV4-1 and TRBJ1-1; D not certain. Trimming took off 4 bases at V and 8 bases at J, with 8 bases between the two ends. CDR1 is MGHRA, CDR2 YSYEKL, per germline. The CDR3 extends over 11 amino acids. The CDR3 DNA follows: TGCGCCAGCAGCCCCGGAGAAGAAGCTTTCTTT. This gives the protein CASSPGEEAFF.

This sequence joins TRBV7-6 and TRBJ1-1; TRBD1 matches at 8 bases. V dropped 5 bases and J dropped 5; count of bases not matched to a gene: 4. Germline-derived CDR1 and CDR2 are SGHVS and FNYEAQ. This CDR3 is built from 13 residues. This CDR3 reads CASSLYRGTEAFF. The CDR3 DNA reads TGTGCCAGCAGCCTTTACAGGGGGACTGAAGCTTTCTTT. The entire variable domain, with the rest obtained from reference TRBV7-6 and TRBJ1-1, is as follows: GAGVSQSPRYKVTKRGQDVALRCDPISGHVSLYWYRQALGQGPEFLTYFNYEAQQDKSGLPNDRFSAERPEGSISTLTIQRTEQRDSAMYRCASSLYRGTEAFFGQGTRLTVV.

The V and J genes are TRBV18 and TRBJ2-7; 7 bases line up with TRBD1. Germline loops: CDR1 KGHSH, CDR2 LQKENI. V shed 5 bases, J shed 1 base, and the junction held 5 bases outside the gene matches. This CDR3 contains 14 residues. For the CDR3, the DNA is TGTGCCAGCTCAACCGGGACAGAATCCTACGAGCAGTACTTC. This gives the protein CASSTGTESYEQYF. Filled out from reference TRBV18 and TRBJ2-7, the complete variable domain reads NAGVMQNPRHLVRRRGQEARLRCSPMKGHSHVYWYRQLPEEGLKFMVYLQKENIIDESGMPKERFSAEFPKEGPSILRIQQVVRGDSAAYFCASSTGTESYEQYFGPGTRLTVT.

This chain uses TRBV10-3 with TRBJ2-1; 8 bases agree with TRBD2. J was trimmed by 7 bases and V by 5 bases; bases with no gene match: 10. This CDR3 spans 15 amino acids. CDR1 and CDR2 (germline): ENHRY, SYGVKD. The CDR3 nucleotides are TGTGCCATCAGTCCCTTAGCTCGGGGGGGTAATGAGCAGTTCTTC. Its translation: CAISPLARGGNEQFF.

The V call is TRBV29-1, the J call TRBJ2-5; 11 bases match TRBD1. The J segment lost 8 bases and the V segment lost 2 bases, leaving 25 bases of the junction unmatched. The CDR3 length is 20 residues. The germline V gene has CDR1 SQVTM and CDR2 ANQGSEA. CDR3 DNA sequence: TGCAGCGTTGAAAAACCCATGCGGGGACTGGGACAGGGGGAGCTTTTTACCCAGTACTTC. Translating it yields CSVEKPMRGLGQGELFTQYF.

V is TRBV19 and J is TRBJ1-1, with a tentative D call TRBD1 (5 bases). Per germline, CDR1 LNHDA and CDR2 SQIVND (reference sequence). Trimming pared 5 bases from V and 7 bases from J, leaving 14 bases between. The CDR3 sequence is 13 residues long. The CDR3 DNA is TGTGCCAGTAGTCTAGGGGCCTCAAGTGAAGCTTTCTTT. This codes for CASSLGASSEAFF.

V is TRBV5-1 and J is TRBJ2-3; D unclear. This CDR3 region has 15 residues. V was shortened by 6 bases and J by 2 bases, with 16 bases between the two germline ends. In germline, CDR1 is SGHRS, CDR2 YFSETQ. This CDR3 is CASTVEPNPTDTQYF. CDR3 coding DNA: TGCGCCAGCACGGTGGAGCCCAACCCCACAGATACGCAGTATTTT.

The V call is TRBV27, the J call TRBJ2-3, with D tentatively TRBD1 (6 bases). The germline gives CDR1 MNHEY, CDR2 SMNVEV (reference sequence). Trimming removed 3 bases at V and 3 bases at J, with 16 bases between. The CDR3 totals 16 residues. This CDR3 is CASSLSARGWTDTQYF. CDR3 sequence (DNA): TGTGCCAGCAGTTTGAGTGCCAGGGGTTGGACAGATACGCAGTATTTT.

V usage is TRBV4-1 and J usage is TRBJ1-5, with D perhaps matching TRBD1 (6 bases). Germline loops: CDR1 MGHRA, CDR2 YSYEKL. The CDR3 consists of 15 residues. V was trimmed by 3 bases and J by 4 bases, leaving 13 bases between them. This CDR3 is CASSQRQVPNQPQHF. DNA for the CDR3: TGCGCCAGCAGCCAGCGACAGGTTCCAAATCAGCCCCAGCATTTT.

This chain connects TRBV27 to TRBJ1-5; D might be TRBD1 (5 bases). This CDR3 comprises 15 residues. Germline values: CDR1 MNHEY, CDR2 SMNVEV (reference sequence). Trimming took 6 bases from V and 1 from J, leaving 13 bases between them. The CDR3 protein is CASRYDSRSNQPQHF. DNA of the CDR3: TGTGCCAGCAGATATGACAGTAGGAGCAATCAGCCCCAGCATTTT.

This clone was seen a single time. The chain employs TRBV6-6 and TRBJ2-3; D is possibly TRBD2 (6 bases). Trimming stripped 8 bases from V and 1 base from J, with 13 bases between. CDR1 is MNHNY, CDR2 SVGAGI, per germline (reference sequence). The CDR3 extends over 14 amino acids. The CDR3 nucleotides are TGTGCCAGCTTTAGCGGTTCCCGCACAGATACGCAGTATTTT. This sequence encodes CASFSGSRTDTQYF.

V and J are TRBV7-2 and TRBJ2-7; 9 bases are shared with TRBD2. Trimming removed 3 bases from V and 7 bases from J; junction bases left unmatched: 4. This CDR3 contains 13 residues. CDR1 and CDR2 (germline): SGHTA, FQGNSA. The CDR3: CASSFSGSWEQYV. CDR3 nucleotides: TGTGCCAGCAGCTTTAGCGGGAGTTGGGAGCAGTACGTC.